The clone carrying this T cell receptor beta chain was counted a single time. Antigen specificity is unknown. This specimen comes from a study of T-cell memory formation after mild COVID-19. Study-wide results and caveats: Memory sampled before infection contained some responding clones, suggesting cross-reactive memory joined.

Barcoded TCR alpha and TCR beta cDNA libraries with UMIs came from 5'RACE using constant-segment primers. MiXCR, applied by TCRdb to the 5' RACE reads, yields one record per CDR3 protein. In the table there are under 650,000 distinct CDR3 sequences, approximately 18% of which are singletons. The J segment lost 4 bases and the V segment lost 2 bases, leaving 4 bases of the junction unmatched. The CDR3 has 15 residues. CDR1 is MNHEY, CDR2 SVGAGI, per germline. This receptor was identified in an adult woman who had mild COVID-19 (a few samples of this study predate the infection). Cell type and time point are not known. The V gene is TRBV6-5, the J gene TRBJ2-3; 9 nucleotides match TRBD1. The sequenced sample was PBMCs or a T cell subset sorted from them (not recorded which). The CDR3 spells CASSYGGQGSDTQYF. CDR3 bases: TGTGCCAGCAGTTACGGGGGACAGGGATCAGATACGCAGTATTTT.